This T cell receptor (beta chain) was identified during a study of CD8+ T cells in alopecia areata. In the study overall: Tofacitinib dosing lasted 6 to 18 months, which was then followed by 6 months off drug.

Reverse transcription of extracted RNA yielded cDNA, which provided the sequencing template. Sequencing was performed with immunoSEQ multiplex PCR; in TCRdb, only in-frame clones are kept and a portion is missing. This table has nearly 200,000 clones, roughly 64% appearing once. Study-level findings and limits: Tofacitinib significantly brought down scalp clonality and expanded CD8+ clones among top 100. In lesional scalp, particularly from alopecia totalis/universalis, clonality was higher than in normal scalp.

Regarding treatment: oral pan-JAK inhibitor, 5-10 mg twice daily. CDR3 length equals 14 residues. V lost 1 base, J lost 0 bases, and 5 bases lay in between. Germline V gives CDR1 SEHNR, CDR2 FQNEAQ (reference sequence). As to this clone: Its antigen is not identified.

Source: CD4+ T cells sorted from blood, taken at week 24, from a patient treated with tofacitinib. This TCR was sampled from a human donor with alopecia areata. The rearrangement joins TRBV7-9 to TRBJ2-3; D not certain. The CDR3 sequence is CASSLEGSTDTQYF. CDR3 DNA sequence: TGTGCCAGCAGCTTAGAGGGTAGCACAGATACGCAGTATTTT.